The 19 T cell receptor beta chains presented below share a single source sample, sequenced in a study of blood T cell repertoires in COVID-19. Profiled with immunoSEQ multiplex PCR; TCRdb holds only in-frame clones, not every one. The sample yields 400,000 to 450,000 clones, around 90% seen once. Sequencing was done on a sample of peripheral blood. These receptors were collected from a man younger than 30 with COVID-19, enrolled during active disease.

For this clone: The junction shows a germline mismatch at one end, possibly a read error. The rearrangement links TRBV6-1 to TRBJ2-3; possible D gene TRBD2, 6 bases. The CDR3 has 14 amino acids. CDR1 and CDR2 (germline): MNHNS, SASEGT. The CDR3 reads CASREAGLTDTQYF. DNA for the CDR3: TGTGCCAGCAGGGAAGCGGGCCTCACAGATACGCAGTATTTT.

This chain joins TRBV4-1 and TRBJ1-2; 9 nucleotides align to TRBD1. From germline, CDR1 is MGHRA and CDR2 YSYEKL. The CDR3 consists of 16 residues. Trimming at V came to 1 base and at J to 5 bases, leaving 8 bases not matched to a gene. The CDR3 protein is CASSQGDRGETYGYTF. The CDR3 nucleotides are TGCGCCAGCAGCCAAGGAGACAGGGGGGAAACTTATGGCTACACCTTC.

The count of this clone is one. For the CDR3, the DNA is TGTGCCAGCAGTTTGGGAGGGATGGATGTTCAGCCCCAGCATTTT. It translates to CASSLGGMDVQPQHF. V gene TRBV28 combines with J gene TRBJ1-5; no clear D gene. The CDR3 length is 15 residues. The germline CDR1 and CDR2 sequences are MDHEN and SYDVKM. V lost 3 bases and J lost 6, with 15 bases in between.

CDR3 in amino acids: CASRGLETQYF. CDR3 DNA: TGCGCCAGCAGGGGGCTAGAGACGCAGTATTTT. This sequence joins TRBV5-1 and TRBJ2-3, with a possible D match to TRBD1 (5 bases). Trimming removed 5 bases at V and 9 bases at J, with 10 bases between. From germline, CDR1 is SGHRS and CDR2 YFSETQ. CDR3 length equals 11 residues.

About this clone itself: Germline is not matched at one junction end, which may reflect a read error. CDR3 nucleotides: TGTGCCAGCAGCAACAGGACGGGACTAGTCTTCTTC. It yields the protein CASSNRTGLVFF. The chain is built from TRBV11-2 and TRBJ2-7; 8 bases map to TRBD2. The CDR3 spans 12 residues. From germline, CDR1 is SGHAT and CDR2 FQNNGV.

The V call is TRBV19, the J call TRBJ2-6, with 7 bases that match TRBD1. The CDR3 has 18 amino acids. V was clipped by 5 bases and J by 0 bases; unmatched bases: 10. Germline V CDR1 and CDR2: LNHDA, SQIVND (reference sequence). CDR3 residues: CASSASTGANSGANVLTF. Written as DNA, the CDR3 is TGTGCCAGTAGTGCCTCTACAGGGGCCAACTCTGGGGCCAACGTCCTGACTTTC.

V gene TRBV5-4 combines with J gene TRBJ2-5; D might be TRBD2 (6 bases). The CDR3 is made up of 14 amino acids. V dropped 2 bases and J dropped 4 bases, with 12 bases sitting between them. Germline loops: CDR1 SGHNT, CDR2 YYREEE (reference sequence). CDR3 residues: CASSFAGSRETQYF. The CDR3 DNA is TGTGCCAGCAGCTTTGCGGGGTCAAGAGAGACCCAGTACTTC.

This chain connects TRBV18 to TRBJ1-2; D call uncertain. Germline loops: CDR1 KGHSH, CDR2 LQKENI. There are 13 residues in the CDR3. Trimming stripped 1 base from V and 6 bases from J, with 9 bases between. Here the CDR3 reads CASSPRREDGYTF. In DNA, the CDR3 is TGTGCCAGCTCACCACGGCGAGAGGATGGCTACACCTTC.

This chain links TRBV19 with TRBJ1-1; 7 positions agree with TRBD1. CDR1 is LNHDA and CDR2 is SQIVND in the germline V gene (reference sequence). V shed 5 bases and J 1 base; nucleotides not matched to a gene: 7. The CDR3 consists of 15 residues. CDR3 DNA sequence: TGTGCCAGTAGTTGGAAACAGGGGCGGAACACTGAAGCTTTCTTT. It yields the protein CASSWKQGRNTEAFF.

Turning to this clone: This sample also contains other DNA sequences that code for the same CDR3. CDR3: CASSIGGRGTGELFF. In DNA form, the CDR3 reads TGTGCCAGTAGTATCGGCGGGCGGGGCACCGGGGAGCTGTTTTTT. The J gene is TRBJ2-2, the V gene TRBV19; tentative D call: TRBD2 (6 bases). CDR1 and CDR2 from the germline V gene are LNHDA and SQIVND (reference sequence). This CDR3 is built from 15 residues. V shed 3 bases and J shed 4 bases, with 12 bases lying between them.

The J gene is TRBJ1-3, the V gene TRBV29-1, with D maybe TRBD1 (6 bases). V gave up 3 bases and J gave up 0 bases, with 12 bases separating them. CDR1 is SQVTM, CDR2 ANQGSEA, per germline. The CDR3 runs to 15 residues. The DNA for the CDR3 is TGCAGCGTTGAGTCGGACAGCCTCTCTGGAAACACCATATATTTT. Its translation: CSVESDSLSGNTIYF.

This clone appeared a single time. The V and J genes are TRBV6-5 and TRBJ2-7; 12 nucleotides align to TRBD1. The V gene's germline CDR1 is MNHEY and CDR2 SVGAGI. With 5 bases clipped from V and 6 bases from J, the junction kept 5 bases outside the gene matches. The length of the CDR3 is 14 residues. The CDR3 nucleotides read TGTGCCAGCAGTATAGGGACAGGGGGCGCCGAGCAGTACTTC. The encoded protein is CASSIGTGGAEQYF.

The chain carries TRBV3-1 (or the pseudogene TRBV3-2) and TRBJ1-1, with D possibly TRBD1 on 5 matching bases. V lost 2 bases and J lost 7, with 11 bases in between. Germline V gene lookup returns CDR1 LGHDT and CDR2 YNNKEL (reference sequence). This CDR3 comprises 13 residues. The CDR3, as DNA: TGTGCCAGCAGCCAACAGGGATTCGGTGAAGCTTTCTTT. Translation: CASSQQGFGEAFF.

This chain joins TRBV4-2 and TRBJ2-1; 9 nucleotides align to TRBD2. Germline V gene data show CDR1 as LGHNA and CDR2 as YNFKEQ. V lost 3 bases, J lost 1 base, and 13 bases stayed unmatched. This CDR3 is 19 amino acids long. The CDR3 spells CASSQPVAGASDSYNEQFF. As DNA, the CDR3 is TGTGCCAGCAGCCAGCCTGTAGCGGGAGCCAGTGATTCCTACAATGAGCAGTTCTTC.

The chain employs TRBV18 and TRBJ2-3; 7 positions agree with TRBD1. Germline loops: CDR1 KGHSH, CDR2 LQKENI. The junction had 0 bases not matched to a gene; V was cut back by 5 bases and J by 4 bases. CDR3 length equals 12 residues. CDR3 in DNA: TGTGCCAGCTCAGGGACAGCAGATACGCAGTATTTT. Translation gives CASSGTADTQYF.

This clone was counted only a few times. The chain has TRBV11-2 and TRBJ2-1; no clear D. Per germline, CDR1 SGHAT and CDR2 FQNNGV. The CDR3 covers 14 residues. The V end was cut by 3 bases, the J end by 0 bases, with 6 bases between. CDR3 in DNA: TGTGCCAGCAGCTTTGACACCTCCTACAATGAGCAGTTCTTC. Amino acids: CASSFDTSYNEQFF.

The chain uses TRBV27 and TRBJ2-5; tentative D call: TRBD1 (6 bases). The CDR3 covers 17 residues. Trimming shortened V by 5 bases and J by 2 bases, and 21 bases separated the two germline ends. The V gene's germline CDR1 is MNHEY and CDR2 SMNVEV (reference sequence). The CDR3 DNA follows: TGTGCCAGCAGTAGTGGAGGAACAGGGTTAGGACAAGAGACCCAGTACTTC. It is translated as CASSSGGTGLGQETQYF.

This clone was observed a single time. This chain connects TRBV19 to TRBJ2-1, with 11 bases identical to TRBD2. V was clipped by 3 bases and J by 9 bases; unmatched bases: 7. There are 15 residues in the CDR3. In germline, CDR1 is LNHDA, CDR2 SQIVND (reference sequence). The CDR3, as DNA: TGTGCCAGTAGTATGGGGAGTCTAGCGGGGGGTGAGCAGTTCTTC. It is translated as CASSMGSLAGGEQFF. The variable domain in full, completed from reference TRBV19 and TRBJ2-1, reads DGGITQSPKYLFRKEGQNVTLSCEQNLNHDAMYWYRQDPGQGLRLIYYSQIVNDFQKGDIAEGYSVSREKKESFPLTVTSAQKNPTAFYLCASSMGSLAGGEQFFGPGTRLTVL.

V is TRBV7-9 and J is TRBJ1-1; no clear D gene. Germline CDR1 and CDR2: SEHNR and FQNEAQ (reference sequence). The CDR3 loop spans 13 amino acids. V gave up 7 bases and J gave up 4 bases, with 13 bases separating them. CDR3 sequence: CASTLRDTTEAFF. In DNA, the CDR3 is TGTGCCAGCACCTTGCGGGATACCACTGAAGCTTTCTTT.